A single count supports the clone carrying this TCR beta chain. This record comes from a study of blood T cell repertoires in COVID-19. Whole-study context: The origin of the acute and convalescent COVID-19 samples was the United States, Italy and Spain. Sources were T cells, B-cell-depleted T cells, or PBMCs; the material itself was cDNA or gDNA.

The CDR3 extends over 15 amino acids. CDR1 and CDR2 (germline): MDHEN, SYDVKM. V dropped 6 bases and J dropped 3; count of bases not matched to a gene: 8. The cohort comprised adults aged about 18 to 89 years residing in 20 to 30 US areas. Original handling: Amplifying reference gene primers gave estimates of nucleated cell counts. Sequencing was performed with immunoSEQ multiplex PCR; in TCRdb, only in-frame clones are kept and a portion is missing. V and J calls and clone size come straight from that table; D and trimming were deduced from the DNA. The table includes fewer than 300,000 clones, 90% detected once.

Sequenced: PBMCs or T cells enriched from blood (not recorded which). This rearrangement joins TRBV28 to TRBJ2-7; 10 bases match TRBD2. The TCR sequence derives from a woman in her twenties or thirties who had recovered from COVID-19. This chain's CDR3 is CASRPSLAGVYEQYF. CDR3 bases: TGTGCCAGCAGACCCTCGCTAGCGGGAGTCTACGAGCAGTACTTC. The variable domain in full, with the rest retrieved from reference TRBV28 and TRBJ2-7, is DVKVTQSSRYLVKRTGEKVFLECVQDMDHENMFWYRQDPGLGLRLIYFSYDVKMKEKGDIPEGYSVSREKKERFSLILESASTNQTSMYLCASRPSLAGVYEQYFGPGTRLTVT.